This is a list of T cell receptor beta chains from one sample in a study of T cells in Graves' hyperthyroidism and ophthalmopathy. One entry per CDR3 protein, called by TCRdb with MiXCR from the multiplex PCR reads. The table records under 400,000 distinct CDR3 sequences, 18% of them present only once. The source material was blood. These receptors all stem from a woman aged 45-59 years with Graves' hyperthyroidism. Both conserved end residues are part of each CDR3. A D gene is named only where the DNA matches it firmly. Where a row states a size, it is once, few, many or the class of an expanded clone; other rows omit it.

D	V	J	size	CDR3	DNA
.	TRBV19	TRBJ1-2	.	CASSAYPNSGINYGYTF	TGTGCCAGTAGTGCCTACCCGAACAGCGGAATTAACTATGGCTACACCTTC
.	TRBV6-1	TRBJ2-7	.	CAIGRSPYEQYF	TGTGCCATCGGCAGGAGTCCCTACGAGCAGTACTTC
.	TRBV3-1	TRBJ2-2	.	CASRLGENTGELFF	TGTGCCAGCAGGTTGGGCGAGAACACCGGGGAGCTGTTTTTT
TRBD2	TRBV7-9	TRBJ2-2	many	CASSYRTSGSRSNTGELFF	TGTGCCAGCAGCTATCGGACTAGCGGGAGCCGATCCAACACCGGGGAGCTGTTTTTT
TRBD1	TRBV7-9	TRBJ2-3	.	CASSLLQGKSTDTQYF	TGTGCCAGCAGCTTACTACAGGGGAAGAGCACAGATACGCAGTATTTT
TRBD1	TRBV3-1	TRBJ2-5	.	CASSQGDSNLETQYF	TGTGCCAGCAGCCAAGGGGACAGTAATTTAGAGACCCAGTACTTC
TRBD2	TRBV6-1	TRBJ2-1	.	CASVLAGGPNEQFF	TGTGCCAGCGTACTAGCGGGAGGGCCGAATGAGCAGTTCTTC
.	TRBV28	TRBJ2-1	many	CASSFPDEQFF	TGTGCCAGCAGTTTCCCTGATGAGCAGTTCTTC
.	TRBV4-2	TRBJ2-7	.	CASSQEGLGPSYEQYF	TGTGCCAGCAGCCAAGAGGGATTGGGGCCCTCCTACGAGCAGTACTTC
TRBD1	TRBV3-1	TRBJ1-1	few	CASSQAWDSREAFF	TGTGCCAGCAGCCAAGCCTGGGACAGTAGAGAAGCTTTCTTT
.	TRBV30	TRBJ2-5	many	CAWSEGAEETQYF	TGTGCCTGGAGTGAAGGGGCTGAAGAGACCCAGTACTTC
TRBD2	TRBV28	TRBJ2-1	many	CASRGLAGGFGRYEQFF	TGTGCCAGCAGAGGACTAGCGGGAGGATTCGGGAGGTATGAGCAGTTCTTC
TRBD1	TRBV9	TRBJ2-3	.	CASSGEEQGFSTDTQYF	TGTGCCAGCAGCGGGGAAGAACAGGGGTTCAGCACAGATACGCAGTATTTT
TRBD2	TRBV7-8	TRBJ2-7	few	CASKLAGGPPYEQYF	TGTGCCAGCAAACTAGCGGGAGGGCCCCCCTACGAGCAGTACTTC
.	TRBV6-1	TRBJ1-2	.	CASRTLRGPWGYTF	TGTGCCAGCAGGACGCTGCGGGGCCCCTGGGGCTACACCTTC
.	TRBV30	TRBJ2-3	many	CAWSQGMADTQYF	TGTGCCTGGAGTCAGGGGATGGCAGATACGCAGTATTTT
.	TRBV7-9	TRBJ2-3	many	CASTTTKPSGTDTQYF	TGTGCCAGCACCACAACGAAGCCGTCGGGCACAGATACGCAGTATTTT